This TCR beta chain was captured in a study of OX40 agonist ivuxolimab in advanced cancers. Study-level information: It was ivuxolimab, an agonistic anti-OX40 (CD134) antibody, that patients were treated with. Prior anti-PD-1, anti-PD-L1 or anti-CTLA-4 therapy did not bar entry, and around 39% had some.

Some clones are missing from TCRdb's copy, which holds only in-frame ones; the method was immunoSEQ multiplex PCR. The repertoire holds some 100,000 clones, around four fifths seen once, with 0.95% to 1.2% in the top ten. Germline-derived CDR1 and CDR2 are MNHEY and SMNVEV (reference sequence). The CDR3 extends over 16 amino acids. V was cut by 3 bases and J by 0 bases, with 9 bases left in between. J is TRBJ2-6 and V is TRBV27, with D hard to call. The sequencing here drew on CD4+ or CD8+ T cells sorted from blood, taken in a trial of the OX40 agonist ivuxolimab. This receptor was taken from an adult with an advanced solid tumor such as melanoma, head and neck, liver or kidney cancer. The CDR3 loop is CASSFSPRSGANVLTF. The CDR3 DNA reads as TGTGCCAGCAGTTTCTCTCCACGCTCTGGGGCCAACGTCCTGACTTTC.